The source of this TCR beta chain is a study of identical twins. Through template switching, a universal primer site was introduced, and the cDNA contained unique molecular identifiers. TCRdb processed the 5' RACE reads anew with MiXCR; each CDR3 protein has one entry. The table records 550,000 to 700,000 distinct CDR3 sequences, around 20% of them present only once. The CDR3 loop spans 13 amino acids. Germline assignment: CDR1 MNHNS and CDR2 SASEGT. As for this clonotype: An end of the junction differs from the germline gene, which may be a read error.

These data were likewise used in another study, on T cells expressing NK-cell markers. That paper notes: Serological testing identified seven of the eight sequenced donors as HCMV-seropositive and one as seronegative. Several experiments confined sorting to alpha-beta TCR T cells with an anti-gamma-delta TCR antibody.

The rearrangement uses TRBV6-1 and TRBJ2-5; TRBD1 might be the D (6 bases). The receptor's source is a woman aged 18-29 years in good health. The sequencing input was PBMCs. The CDR3 nucleotides read TGTGCCAGCAGCCTGGGGGCCCAAGAGACCCTGTACTTC. Encoded protein: CASSLGAQETLYF.